Following are 9 T cell receptor beta chains from one sample sequenced in a study of response to subunit inactivated influenza vaccine. Using its own MiXCR run on the RT-PCR reads, TCRdb lists one record per CDR3 protein. The table has 300,000 to 350,000 distinct CDR3 sequences, around 22% seen once. Sequencing used PBMCs from blood, obtained less than 22 months after vaccination. The receptors shown here come from a man aged 45 to 70 who received an inactivated influenza vaccine.

This clonotype was found many times. A read error may produce the germline difference seen at one junction end. The chain has TRBV12-3 or TRBV12-4 and TRBJ1-5, with 7 bases fitting TRBD1. This CDR3 comprises 14 residues. CDR3: CASSLGTANQPQHF. The CDR3 region has the DNA TGCGCCAGCAGCTTAGGGACAGCGAATCAGCCCCAGCATTTT.

This clonotype came up a few times. The CDR3 DNA sequence: TGCGCCAGCAGCCAATACCGGGACAGGGATGAAAAACTGTTTTTT. It translates to CASSQYRDRDEKLFF. The chain has TRBV4-3 and TRBJ1-4, with 9 bases lining up with TRBD1. The CDR3 is 15 amino acids. The germline gives CDR1 LGHNA, CDR2 YSLEER. V was clipped by 2 bases and J by 6 bases; unmatched bases: 4.

This chain joins TRBV20-1 and TRBJ1-2; D gene uncertain. Per the germline V gene, CDR1 is DFQATT and CDR2 is SNEGSKA (reference sequence). The CDR3 runs 11 residues. V was trimmed by 6 bases and J by 3 bases, leaving 8 bases between them. The CDR3 bases are TGCAGTGCAGCGAGGGACTATGGCTACACCTTC. It specifies CSAARDYGYTF.

The rearrangement joins TRBV3-1 to TRBJ1-1; D possibly corresponds to TRBD1 (6 bases). The CDR3 loop spans 15 amino acids. CDR1 is LGHDT, CDR2 YNNKEL, per germline (reference sequence). The V and J ends lost 6 bases and 5 bases respectively, with 19 bases between them. The CDR3 nucleotides are TGTGCCAGCAGGCAGAGGGGGGGGCGGGATACTGAAGCTTTCTTT. This sequence encodes CASRQRGGRDTEAFF.

This sequence joins TRBV11-2 and TRBJ2-1; 10 bases line up with TRBD2. The CDR3 loop spans 12 amino acids. From germline, CDR1 is SGHAT and CDR2 FQNNGV. V was pared by 8 bases and J by 10 bases, with 5 bases of the junction left unmatched. CDR3 residues: CASGLAGAEQFF. DNA for the CDR3: TGTGCCAGCGGGCTAGCGGGGGCAGAGCAGTTCTTC.

This clonotype was recorded a few times. The V call is TRBV4-1, the J call TRBJ2-1; possibly TRBD2 for D (6 bases). Per germline, CDR1 MGHRA and CDR2 YSYEKL. V dropped 2 bases and J dropped 9 bases, with 11 bases sitting between them. There are 13 residues in the CDR3. The CDR3: CASSQIPGGEQFF. CDR3 nucleotide sequence: TGCGCCAGCAGCCAAATCCCCGGGGGTGAGCAGTTCTTC.

This clonotype came up a few times. V gene TRBV7-2 combines with J gene TRBJ2-2; D is undetermined. The CDR3 length is 12 residues. Germline V gene data show CDR1 as SGHTA and CDR2 as FQGNSA. V gave up 1 base and J gave up 7 bases, with 4 bases separating them. CDR3 sequence: CASSLEIGELFF. The CDR3 bases are TGTGCCAGCAGCTTAGAGATCGGGGAGCTGTTTTTT.

This clonotype was counted many times. The chain links TRBV7-2 to TRBJ2-7; TRBD1 matches 7 bases. With 5 bases clipped from V and 7 bases from J, the junction kept 11 bases outside the gene matches. The length of the CDR3 is 14 residues. The V gene's germline CDR1 is SGHTA and CDR2 FQGNSA. CDR3 loop: CASSPHLDRVEQYF. The DNA of the CDR3 is TGTGCCAGCAGCCCCCACCTTGACAGGGTTGAGCAGTACTTC.

V usage is TRBV12-3 or TRBV12-4 and J usage is TRBJ2-4, with TRBD2 matching over 7 bases. V was clipped by 3 bases and J by 5 bases; unmatched bases: 4. The CDR3 has 14 residues. The CDR3 loop reads CASSLGGFQNIQYF. CDR3 nucleotides: TGTGCCAGCAGTTTGGGGGGGTTCCAAAACATTCAGTACTTC.